Listed below are T cell receptor beta chains from one sample, sequenced in a study of early T cells in non-severe SARS-CoV-2 infection. TCRdb processed the 5' RACE reads anew with MiXCR; each CDR3 protein has one entry. The sample carries fewer than 30,000 distinct CDR3 sequences, about 4.4% recorded once. Sample: whole blood. All receptors come from an adult who was a healthcare worker with PCR-confirmed SARS-CoV-2 infection or an uninfected control (not recorded which). Each CDR3 is given with its conserved first and last residue. The D gene is left open where the match is weak. Clone size is not always given. Where it is, it says once, few, many or a class for expanded clones.

medium-sized,TRBV7-3,TRBJ1-1,TRBD1,CASSSTGGGGTEAFF,TGTGCCAGCAGCTCAACAGGGGGAGGTGGTACTGAAGCTTTCTTT
NA,TRBV20-1,TRBJ1-1,NA,CSAPIPRAEAFF,TGCAGTGCCCCTATCCCCAGGGCGGAAGCTTTCTTT
medium-sized,TRBV9,TRBJ1-6,NA,CASSAVGGDSPLHF,TGTGCCAGCAGCGCGGTAGGCGGAGATTCACCCCTCCACTTT
few,TRBV10-3,TRBJ1-2,TRBD1,CAISSRQGANYGYTF,TGTGCCATCAGTTCCAGACAGGGAGCTAACTATGGCTACACCTTC
few,TRBV21-1,TRBJ1-2,NA,CARDGANYGYTF,TGTGCCAGGGACGGGGCGAACTATGGCTACACCTTC
few,TRBV4-2,TRBJ2-4,TRBD1,CASSQGQGKGKNIQYF,TGTGCCAGCAGCCAAGGACAGGGGAAGGGCAAAAACATTCAGTACTTC
many,TRBV5-6,TRBJ1-6,NA,CASSLRPISPLHF,TGTGCCAGCAGCTTACGTCCAATCTCACCCCTCCACTTT
many,TRBV28,TRBJ2-1,TRBD2,CASRRGGREQFF,TGTGCCAGCCGACGGGGGGGACGTGAGCAGTTCTTC
few,TRBV29-1,TRBJ1-2,TRBD1,CSVDPSQGDGYTF,TGCAGCGTTGACCCCAGTCAGGGGGATGGCTACACCTTC
many,TRBV4-1,TRBJ1-1,NA,CASSQDLSARPEAFF,TGCGCCAGCAGCCAAGATTTGAGCGCCCGACCTGAAGCTTTCTTT
many,TRBV6-6,TRBJ2-1,NA,CATSRDPSYNEQFF,TGTGCCACCTCCCGGGACCCCTCCTACAATGAGCAGTTCTTC
many,TRBV10-3,TRBJ2-2,TRBD1,CATLTGDGRSTGELFF,TGTGCCACCCTGACAGGGGACGGGCGTAGCACCGGGGAGCTGTTTTTT
few,TRBV7-2,TRBJ2-1,TRBD2,CASSVTSGRYNEQFF,TGTGCCAGCAGCGTGACTAGCGGGAGATACAATGAGCAGTTCTTC
many,TRBV3-1,TRBJ2-1,TRBD2,CASSQEGGGVNEQFF,TGTGCCAGCAGCCAAGAGGGGGGAGGGGTGAATGAGCAGTTCTTC
many,TRBV4-3,TRBJ1-1,NA,CASSQQGWERNTEAFF,TGCGCCAGCAGCCAGCAGGGTTGGGAGAGGAACACTGAAGCTTTCTTT
NA,TRBV14,TRBJ2-7,NA,CASSHRKQGDYSYEQYF,TGTGCCAGCAGCCACAGAAAACAGGGCGATTATTCCTACGAGCAGTACTTC
many,TRBV4-3,TRBJ1-2,NA,CASSQERAATVGYTF,TGCGCCAGCAGCCAAGAAAGGGCAGCTACCGTTGGCTACACCTTC
many,TRBV5-5,TRBJ2-2,NA,CASSLAPQGPGELFF,TGTGCCAGCAGCTTGGCGCCACAGGGTCCCGGGGAGCTGTTTTTT
many,TRBV6-4,TRBJ2-3,TRBD2,CASSDGTSDLDTQYF,TGTGCCAGCAGTGACGGGACTAGTGATTTGGATACGCAGTATTTT
few,TRBV7-6,TRBJ2-7,TRBD2,CASIGTSSYEQYF,TGTGCCAGCATCGGGACTAGCTCCTACGAGCAGTACTTC
NA,TRBV11-2,TRBJ1-4,NA,CASSPFKGENEKLFF,TGTGCCAGCAGCCCCTTTAAGGGGGAGAATGAAAAACTGTTTTTT
many,TRBV27,TRBJ2-7,NA,CASSRRSSYEQYF,TGTGCCAGCAGTCGTAGGAGCTCCTACGAGCAGTACTTC
many,TRBV7-9,TRBJ2-2,NA,CASNPGTPNTGELFF,TGTGCCAGCAACCCCGGGACACCGAACACCGGGGAGCTGTTTTTT
many,TRBV29-1,TRBJ1-2,TRBD1,CSVTGQGLANYGYTF,TGCAGCGTCACGGGACAGGGGTTAGCTAACTATGGCTACACCTTC
many,TRBV20-1,TRBJ1-6,NA,CSGFGQNNSPLHF,TGCAGTGGGTTCGGGCAGAATAATTCACCCCTCCACTTT
many,TRBV21-1,TRBJ2-7,NA,CASSPPGQGVNEQYF,TGTGCCAGCAGCCCCCCGGGACAGGGTGTCAACGAGCAGTACTTC
few,TRBV24-1,TRBJ2-1,TRBD1,CATSDNRDRVSFLGDNEQFF,TGTGCCACCAGTGATAATCGGGACAGGGTCTCATTTTTAGGCGACAATGAGCAGTTCTTC
NA,TRBV20-1,TRBJ1-1,TRBD1,CSAQQGARSNTEAFF,TGCAGTGCTCAACAGGGGGCGCGATCGAACACTGAAGCTTTCTTT
many,TRBV28,TRBJ2-3,TRBD2,CASRPTRTSPDTQYF,TGTGCCAGCAGGCCAACCAGGACTAGCCCAGATACGCAGTATTTT
many,TRBV12-3/TRBV12-4,TRBJ1-4,NA,CASSLVARGEKLFF,TGTGCCAGCAGTTTAGTAGCTAGAGGTGAAAAACTGTTTTTT
many,TRBV19,TRBJ2-5,NA,CASGLEETQYF,TGTGCCAGTGGGCTGGAGGAGACCCAGTACTTC
many,TRBV7-8,TRBJ2-1,TRBD2,CASSLVGRSGNEQFF,TGTGCCAGCAGCTTAGTCGGGAGGTCTGGGAATGAGCAGTTCTTC
many,TRBV15,TRBJ2-7,NA,CATSRVAGVAYEQYF,TGTGCCACCAGCAGAGTTGCAGGGGTCGCCTACGAGCAGTACTTC
many,TRBV9,TRBJ1-1,TRBD1,CASSASTGGGTEAFF,TGTGCCAGCAGCGCTTCGACAGGGGGAGGCACTGAAGCTTTCTTT
NA,TRBV4-2,TRBJ2-7,NA,CASSQAGLDEQYF,TGTGCCAGCAGCCAAGCGGGGTTGGACGAGCAGTACTTC
NA,TRBV3-1,TRBJ2-7,NA,CASSQDSPGFYEQYF,TGTGCCAGCAGCCAAGATTCACCGGGATTCTACGAGCAGTACTTC
many,TRBV12-3/TRBV12-4,TRBJ2-6,TRBD1,CASSPLTGNSGANVLTF,TGTGCCAGCAGTCCCCTGACAGGGAACTCTGGGGCCAACGTCCTGACTTTC
many,TRBV28,TRBJ2-2,NA,CASSPHLDTGELFF,TGTGCCAGCAGTCCCCACTTAGACACCGGGGAGCTGTTTTTT
many,TRBV11-2,TRBJ2-2,NA,CASSSGPLNTGELFF,TGTGCCAGCAGCTCGGGACCCCTGAACACCGGGGAGCTGTTTTTT
few,TRBV2,TRBJ2-5,TRBD1,CASSAGTGVGETQYF,TGTGCCAGCAGCGCCGGGACAGGGGTCGGGGAGACCCAGTACTTC
NA,TRBV27,TRBJ2-7,TRBD1,CASSFQGARSYEQYF,TGTGCCAGCAGTTTCCAGGGGGCGAGGTCCTACGAGCAGTACTTC
NA,TRBV28,TRBJ2-5,NA,CVSSLPGKQETQYF,TGTGTCAGCAGCCTCCCGGGAAAGCAAGAGACCCAGTACTTC
many,TRBV6-2/TRBV6-3,TRBJ2-5,NA,CASKGSETRRETQYF,TGTGCCAGCAAGGGGTCCGAGACGAGAAGGGAGACCCAGTACTTC
many,TRBV9,TRBJ2-1,TRBD2,CASSPLAGGSNEQFF,TGTGCCAGCAGCCCACTAGCGGGGGGTTCCAATGAGCAGTTCTTC
NA,TRBV18,TRBJ1-1,TRBD1,CASSRDRAEAFF,TGTGCCAGCTCTCGGGACAGGGCGGAAGCTTTCTTT
few,TRBV4-2,TRBJ2-1,NA,CASSQEKWRGRKFF,TGTGCCAGCAGCCAAGAGAAGTGGAGGGGGCGGAAGTTCTTC